Below, 17 T cell receptor beta chains from the same sample are listed, as sequenced in a study of blood T cell repertoires in COVID-19. Assay used: immunoSEQ multiplex PCR; TCRdb lists only in-frame clones, some missing. Of under 250,000 clones listed, under 85% were seen once; the top ten hold 5.5%. The sequencing input was peripheral blood. The receptors were sampled from a human donor in a cohort sampled during active COVID-19.

V and J are TRBV3-1 (or the pseudogene TRBV3-2) and TRBJ2-3; 10 positions match TRBD2. The V gene end was trimmed by 4 bases and the J gene end by 1 base; junction bases not matched to a gene: 2. There are 15 residues in the CDR3. The germline gives CDR1 LGHDT, CDR2 YNNKEL (reference sequence). Here the CDR3 reads CASSPSGGRTDTQYF. The CDR3 nucleotides read TGTGCCAGCAGCCCTAGCGGGGGCCGCACAGATACGCAGTATTTT.

V gene TRBV5-1 combines with J gene TRBJ2-2; 8 nucleotides match TRBD1. The CDR3 spans 14 residues. Germline V gene sequence: CDR1 SGHRS, CDR2 YFSETQ. V lost 1 base and J lost 4; bases outside the gene matches: 0. The CDR3 DNA is TGCGCCAGCAGCTTGACAGGGGGCACCGGGGAGCTGTTTTTT. Its protein is CASSLTGGTGELFF.

V is TRBV2 and J is TRBJ2-1; tentative D call: TRBD2 (7 bases). This CDR3 is built from 15 residues. Germline assignment: CDR1 SNHLY and CDR2 FYNNEI. V shed 8 bases and J shed 6 bases, with 20 bases lying between them. For the CDR3, the DNA is TGTGCCAGCCAGCTGCGGGGGCTCGACGGCAATGAGCAGTTCTTC. It codes for CASQLRGLDGNEQFF.

This chain links TRBV7-6 with TRBJ1-3; no definite D call. V was trimmed by 1 base and J by 1 base, leaving 14 bases between them. CDR1 SGHVS and CDR2 FNYEAQ come from the germline V gene. The CDR3 spans 17 residues. CDR3 nucleotides: TGTGCCAGCAGCTTAGGTCTGGGTACGAGGTCTGGAAACACCATATATTTT. It is translated as CASSLGLGTRSGNTIYF. The entire variable domain, with the rest obtained from reference TRBV7-6 and TRBJ1-3, is as follows: GAGVSQSPRYKVTKRGQDVALRCDPISGHVSLYWYRQALGQGPEFLTYFNYEAQQDKSGLPNDRFSAERPEGSISTLTIQRTEQRDSAMYRCASSLGLGTRSGNTIYFGEGSWLTVV.

This clone was observed a single time. The V call is TRBV28, the J call TRBJ1-5; 7 bases agree with TRBD1. Looked up from germline, CDR1 is MDHEN and CDR2 is SYDVKM. The J segment lost 9 bases and the V segment lost 5 bases, leaving 7 bases of the junction unmatched. This CDR3 is 13 amino acids long. DNA for the CDR3: TGTGCCAGCAGTCCCGGACAGGAACGGCCCCAGCATTTT. The encoded protein is CASSPGQERPQHF. Full variable domain (remainder filled in from reference TRBV28 and TRBJ1-5): DVKVTQSSRYLVKRTGEKVFLECVQDMDHENMFWYRQDPGLGLRLIYFSYDVKMKEKGDIPEGYSVSREKKERFSLILESASTNQTSMYLCASSPGQERPQHFGDGTRLSIL.

The chain combines TRBV2 with TRBJ2-2; D may be TRBD2 (6 bases). CDR1 and CDR2 (germline): SNHLY, FYNNEI. This CDR3 comprises 13 residues. Trimming took 8 bases from V and 1 from J, leaving 8 bases between them. CDR3 loop: CASEGLNTGELFF. CDR3 nucleotide sequence: TGTGCCAGCGAGGGACTGAACACCGGGGAGCTGTTTTTT.

This chain links TRBV24-1 with TRBJ2-3, with 7 bases matching TRBD1. The CDR3 sequence is 17 residues long. V gave up 3 bases and J gave up 5 bases; unmatched junction bases: 13. Germline values: CDR1 KGHDR, CDR2 SFDVKD. The CDR3 protein is CATSDQYRGAMRDTQYF. The CDR3 nucleotides are TGTGCCACCAGTGATCAGTACAGGGGCGCCATGAGAGATACGCAGTATTTT.

V gene TRBV6-5 combines with J gene TRBJ2-4, with D perhaps TRBD2 (7 bases). The germline V gene encodes CDR1 MNHEY and CDR2 SVGAGI. The CDR3 length is 16 residues. Trimming removed 4 bases from V and 0 bases from J, with 13 bases in between. The CDR3 DNA reads TGTGCCAGCAGTTCATGGGGGGGGCTAGCCAAAAACATTCAGTACTTC. It codes for CASSSWGGLAKNIQYF.

This chain joins TRBV6-5 and TRBJ1-2, with D unclear. This CDR3 has 12 amino acids. V lost 6 bases, J lost 1 base, and 6 bases lay in between. Germline V lookup: CDR1 MNHEY, CDR2 SVGAGI. Written as DNA, the CDR3 is TGTGCCAGCAGGAGGGTTAACTATGGCTACACCTTC. This codes for CASRRVNYGYTF.

This sequence joins TRBV19 and TRBJ1-1; 8 nucleotides agree with TRBD1. This CDR3 comprises 14 residues. With 6 bases clipped from V and 4 bases from J, the junction kept 7 bases outside the gene matches. CDR1 is LNHDA, CDR2 SQIVND, per germline (reference sequence). The CDR3, as DNA: TGTGCCAGTAGACAGGGACAGGCAGGCACTGAAGCTTTCTTT. Translated, it gives CASRQGQAGTEAFF.

This clone was counted a few times. The chain is built from TRBV7-9 and TRBJ1-1; a possible D gene is TRBD1 (6 bases). The CDR3 sequence is 16 residues long. The V gene lost 5 bases and the J gene lost 0 bases, with 16 bases spanning the gap. Per the germline V gene, CDR1 is SEHNR and CDR2 is FQNEAQ (reference sequence). CDR3 protein: CASSPGTLIMNTEAFF. CDR3 in DNA: TGTGCCAGCAGCCCTGGGACACTAATCATGAACACTGAAGCTTTCTTT.

The count of this clone is one. The rearrangement links TRBV12-5 to TRBJ1-6; D is undetermined. V dropped 0 bases and J dropped 7 bases, with 19 bases sitting between them. The length of the CDR3 is 18 residues. The germline gives CDR1 LGHNT, CDR2 FRNRAP. CDR3 nucleotide sequence: TGTGCTAGTGGTTTGGTCCTAGGTACCGGGATTAAGAATTCACCCCTCCACTTT. Translating it yields CASGLVLGTGIKNSPLHF.

J is TRBJ2-5 and V is TRBV5-4; possible D gene TRBD2, 6 bases. This CDR3 comprises 15 residues. V gave up 4 bases and J gave up 2 bases, with 15 bases separating them. Germline CDR1 SGHNT, CDR2 YYREEE (reference sequence). The CDR3 protein is CASSDRRVSQETQYF. Written as DNA, the CDR3 is TGTGCCAGCAGCGACCGGAGGGTCAGTCAAGAGACCCAGTACTTC.

The chain links TRBV28 to TRBJ1-1; D unresolved. Trimming took 7 bases from V and 3 from J, leaving 12 bases between them. The CDR3 runs 13 residues. Germline V gene sequence: CDR1 MDHEN, CDR2 SYDVKM. This CDR3 is CASTYLRDTEAFF. In DNA, the CDR3 is TGTGCCAGCACGTATTTACGGGACACTGAAGCTTTCTTT.

This chain connects TRBV30 to TRBJ2-3, with TRBD2 matching over 10 bases. CDR1 and CDR2 from the germline V gene are GTSNPN and SVGIG (reference sequence). This CDR3 is 17 amino acids long. V trimming: 1 base; J trimming: 1 base; junction bases outside the gene matches: 8. CDR3 in DNA: TGTGCCTGGAGTGGTAGTAGCGGGGGGTTTCGCACAGATACGCAGTATTTT. Translating gives CAWSGSSGGFRTDTQYF. Complete variable domain (other parts from reference TRBV30 and TRBJ2-3): SQTIHQWPATLVQPVGSPLSLECTVEGTSNPNLYWYRQAAGRGLQLLFYSVGIGQISSEVPQNLSASRPQDRQFILSSKKLLLSDSGFYLCAWSGSSGGFRTDTQYFGPGTRLTVL.

The rearrangement links TRBV7-9 to TRBJ1-1; TRBD1 matches at 9 bases. Germline CDR1 SEHNR, CDR2 FQNEAQ (reference sequence). CDR3 length equals 15 residues. Trimming removed 5 bases from V and 5 bases from J; junction bases left unmatched: 9. CDR3 region: CASSPRTGVGTEAFF. For the CDR3, the DNA is TGTGCCAGCAGCCCTCGGACAGGGGTGGGGACTGAAGCTTTCTTT.

As for this clone: A much bigger clone sits one base away, suggesting this may be a read error. The rearrangement joins TRBV27 to TRBJ1-6; D gene unclear. The CDR3 covers 14 residues. Trimming shortened V by 6 bases and J by 0 bases, and 6 bases separated the two germline ends. CDR1 and CDR2 (germline): MNHEY, SMNVEV (reference sequence). For the CDR3, the DNA is TGTGCCAGCAGCCCGAGCTCCTATAATTCACCCCTCCACTTT. As protein: CASSPSSYNSPLHF.